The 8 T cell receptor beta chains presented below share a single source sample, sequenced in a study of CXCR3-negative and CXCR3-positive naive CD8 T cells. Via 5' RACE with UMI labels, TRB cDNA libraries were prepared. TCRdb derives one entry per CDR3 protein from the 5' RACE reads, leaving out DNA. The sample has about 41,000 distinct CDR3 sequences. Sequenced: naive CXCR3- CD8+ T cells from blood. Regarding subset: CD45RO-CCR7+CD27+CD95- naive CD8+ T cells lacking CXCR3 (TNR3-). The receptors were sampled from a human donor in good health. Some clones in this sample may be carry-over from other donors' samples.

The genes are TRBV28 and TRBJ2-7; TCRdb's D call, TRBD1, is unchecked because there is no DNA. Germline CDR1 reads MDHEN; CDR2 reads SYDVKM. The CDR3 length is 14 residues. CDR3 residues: CASFKPGQLYEQYF.

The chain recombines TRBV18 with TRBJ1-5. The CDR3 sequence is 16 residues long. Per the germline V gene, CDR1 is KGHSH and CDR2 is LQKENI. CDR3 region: CASSPPDSHSNQPQHF.

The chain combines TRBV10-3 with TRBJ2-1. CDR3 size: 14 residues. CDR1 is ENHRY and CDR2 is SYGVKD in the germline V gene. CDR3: CAISERLTYNEQFF.

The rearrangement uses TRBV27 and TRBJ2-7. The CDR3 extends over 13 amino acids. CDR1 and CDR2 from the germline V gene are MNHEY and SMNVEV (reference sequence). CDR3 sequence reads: CASKESDAYEQYF.

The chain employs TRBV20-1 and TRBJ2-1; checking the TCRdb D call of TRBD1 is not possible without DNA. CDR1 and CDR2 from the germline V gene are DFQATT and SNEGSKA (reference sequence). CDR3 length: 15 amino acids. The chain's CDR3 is CSAPPEDREVNEQFF.

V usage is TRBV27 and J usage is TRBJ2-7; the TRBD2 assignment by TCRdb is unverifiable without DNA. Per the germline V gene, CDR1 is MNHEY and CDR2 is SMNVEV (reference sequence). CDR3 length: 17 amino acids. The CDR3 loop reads CASSLRGGTGPTYEQYF.

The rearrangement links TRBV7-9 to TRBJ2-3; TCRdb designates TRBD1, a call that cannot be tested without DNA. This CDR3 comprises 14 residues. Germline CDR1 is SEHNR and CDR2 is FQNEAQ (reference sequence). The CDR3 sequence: CASSSGPTTDTQYF.

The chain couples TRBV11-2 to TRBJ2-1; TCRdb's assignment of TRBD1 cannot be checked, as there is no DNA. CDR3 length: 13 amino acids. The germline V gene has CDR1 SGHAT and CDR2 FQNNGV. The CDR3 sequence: CASSLEVGPSPFF. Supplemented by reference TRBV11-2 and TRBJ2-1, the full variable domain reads EAGVAQSPRYKIIEKRQSVAFWCNPISGHATLYWYQQILGQGPKLLIQFQNNGVVDDSQLPKDRFSAERLKGVDSTLKIQPAKLEDSAVYLCASSLEVGPSPFFGPGTRLTVL.